This T cell receptor (beta chain) was recovered during a study of T cell repertoires in cytomegalovirus infection. Study background: Public TCR beta signatures provided an indication of both CMV infection and a matching HLA type. Study-level results: Adding up the frequency of public TCR beta families identified people who carried CMV plus the relevant HLA.

In TCRdb, the reads were re-called with MiXCR into one record per CDR3 protein. The top ten hold about 12% of the sample, which has hundreds of thousands of distinct CDR3 sequences, roughly 16% seen once. Regarding this clonotype: Its antigen remains unknown.

This CDR3 spans 14 amino acids. Trimming removed 4 bases from V and 5 bases from J, with 14 bases in between. The chain links TRBV12-3 or TRBV12-4 to TRBJ2-5, with a weak D call TRBD2 (5 bases). The sequence derives from a human donor in good health (CMV status not recorded). Some clones in this sample may be carry-over from other donors' samples. Sequenced input: PBMCs. CDR3 coding DNA: TGTGCCAGCAGTTCGGCTAGCTCTGGTGAGACCCAGTACTTC. The encoded protein is CASSSASSGETQYF.